The sequence of this T cell receptor beta chain was determined in a study of Graves' ophthalmopathy and Graves' hyperthyroidism. About the research overall: The blood sample was drawn at first diagnosis and before any treatment.

This clonotype was seen many times. What it recognizes is unknown. Other autoimmune diseases, uncontrolled infections, pregnancy or lactation excluded patients from enrollment. The PBMCs used were ones drawn from 8 to 10 ml of fresh peripheral blood. Study-wide results and limits: Distinction of ophthalmopathy from stable hyperthyroidism by a 13-signature model reached nearly 90% sensitivity and 81.08% specificity.

TCR beta CDR3 regions were amplified from RNA transcripts. The authors performed first-round RT-PCR with HTBI primers and then a second-round multiplex PCR. TCRdb re-derived calls from the multiplex PCR reads in MiXCR, one entry per CDR3 protein. The sample holds about 400,000 distinct CDR3 sequences, around a fifth seen once. The clonotype comes from a woman younger than 30 with stable Graves' hyperthyroidism. Sequenced: peripheral blood.

CDR3 sequence reads: CASSSQQNNYGYTF. The CDR3 bases are TGTGCCAGCAGTTCACAACAAAATAACTATGGCTACACCTTC. V is TRBV11-2 and J is TRBJ1-2; no clear D gene. Trimming removed 6 bases from V and 1 base from J, with 12 bases in between. The CDR3 spans 14 residues. Germline loops: CDR1 SGHAT, CDR2 FQNNGV.